One sample yielded the 31 T cell receptor beta chains listed below, sequenced in a study of beta chain features in type 1 diabetes. The entirety of the isolated RNA underwent reverse transcription, so expressed TCRB transcripts were sequenced. Here immunoSEQ multiplex PCR was the method, and the copy in TCRdb shows in-frame clones only, minus some. The top ten hold approximately 0.024% of the sample, which has under 250,000 clones, roughly 13% seen once. The sequenced sample was naive CD4+ T cells from blood. These TCRs come from a woman in her 40s in good health.

V and J are TRBV7-9 and TRBJ2-7; 7 nucleotides agree with TRBD1. With V trimmed by 2 bases and J by 4 bases, 8 bases remained unmatched. Germline CDR1 and CDR2: SEHNR and FQNEAQ (reference sequence). CDR3 length: 15 residues. In DNA, the CDR3 is TGTGCCAGCAGCTTAAGAAGACAGGGAACTTACGAGCAGTACTTC. It specifies CASSLRRQGTYEQYF.

The chain is built from TRBV7-2 and TRBJ1-1; D remains ambiguous. V was clipped by 2 bases and J by 9 bases, with 19 bases between them. The germline V gene encodes CDR1 SGHTA and CDR2 FQGNSA. The CDR3 runs 15 residues. CDR3 sequence: CASSLNLAIAQQAFF. As DNA, the CDR3 is TGTGCCAGCAGCTTAAACTTGGCGATAGCCCAACAAGCTTTCTTT.

This clone was seen more than once but under ten times. The chain carries TRBV5-4 and TRBJ2-7; maybe TRBD2 (6 bases). Per germline, CDR1 SGHNT and CDR2 YYREEE (reference sequence). V lost 4 bases, J lost 1 base, and 9 bases lay in between. The CDR3 runs to 13 residues. This CDR3 is CASSTRGSYEQYF. CDR3 coding DNA: TGTGCCAGCAGCACCCGGGGGTCCTACGAGCAGTACTTC.

The rearrangement links TRBV9 to TRBJ2-3; perhaps TRBD2 as D (6 bases). Germline CDR1 reads SGDLS; CDR2 reads YYNGEE. Trimming removed 0 bases from V and 9 bases from J, with 17 bases in between. The length of the CDR3 is 15 residues. In nucleotides, the CDR3 is TGTGCCAGCAGCGTAGAGGCTAGCGCTTTAGGGACGCAGTATTTT. Encoded protein: CASSVEASALGTQYF.

The chain is built from TRBV6-6 and TRBJ2-7; 7 nucleotides match TRBD1. V shed 2 bases, J shed 6 bases, and the junction held 10 bases outside the gene matches. Germline V gives CDR1 MNHNY, CDR2 SVGAGI (reference sequence). The CDR3 covers 15 residues. CDR3 nucleotide sequence: TGTGCCAGCAGTTACAGACAGGGCCTAAAGCCCGAGCAGTACTTC. Translating gives CASSYRQGLKPEQYF.

Only a few counts were recorded for this clone. The chain carries TRBV6-1 and TRBJ1-5; TRBD1 matches at 9 bases. CDR1 and CDR2 (germline): MNHNS, SASEGT. J gave up 1 base and V 6 bases, and 4 bases lay outside the gene matches. The CDR3 runs to 15 residues. The chain's CDR3 is CASRLDRGSNQPQHF. In nucleotides, the CDR3 is TGTGCCAGCAGGTTGGACAGGGGAAGCAATCAGCCCCAGCATTTT.

The CDR3 DNA reads as TGTGCCAGCACCCTCCCGCGTGGGACTAGGGGTTTTGATGAGCAGTTCTTC. Translated: CASTLPRGTRGFDEQFF. V gene TRBV7-9 combines with J gene TRBJ2-1; TRBD2 matches 8 bases. The CDR3 is 17 residues long. The germline V gene has CDR1 SEHNR and CDR2 FQNEAQ (reference sequence). With 7 bases clipped from V and 8 bases from J, the junction kept 19 bases outside the gene matches.

The chain recombines TRBV9 with TRBJ2-2; 8 bases are a match to TRBD2. In germline, CDR1 is SGDLS, CDR2 YYNGEE. V was clipped by 4 bases and J by 0 bases; unmatched bases: 14. The CDR3 totals 19 residues. The CDR3 sequence is CASSQSLRGALANTGELFF. CDR3 in DNA: TGTGCCAGCAGCCAATCGTTGCGGGGGGCCCTCGCGAACACCGGGGAGCTGTTTTTT.

The sample holds a few counts of this clone. The sample has other DNA sequences that encode this CDR3 too. This chain uses TRBV5-1 with TRBJ1-1, with D maybe TRBD1 (6 bases). The CDR3 covers 14 residues. Trimming removed 0 bases at V and 3 bases at J, with 9 bases between. The germline V gene has CDR1 SGHRS and CDR2 YFSETQ. The CDR3 DNA reads as TGCGCCAGCAGCTTGGTGGGGGCGGACACTGAAGCTTTCTTT. Encoded protein: CASSLVGADTEAFF.

V usage is TRBV5-1 and J usage is TRBJ2-3; 8 nucleotides align to TRBD1. Unmatched junction bases numbered 7, after V lost 4 bases and J lost 9 bases. Germline CDR1 and CDR2: SGHRS and YFSETQ. CDR3 length equals 13 residues. CDR3 nucleotide sequence: TGCGCCAGCAGCCTAGGGACAGGTGGCACGCAGTATTTT. Amino acids: CASSLGTGGTQYF.

There are many counts of this clone. This sequence joins TRBV4-3 and TRBJ2-1, with 12 nucleotides matching TRBD2. J gave up 4 bases and V 1 base, and 5 bases lay outside the gene matches. Germline V lookup: CDR1 LGHNA, CDR2 YSLEER. The CDR3 has 17 residues. CDR3: CASSQAHTSGGYNEQFF. The CDR3 DNA reads as TGCGCCAGCAGCCAAGCTCATACTAGCGGGGGGTACAATGAGCAGTTCTTC.

This chain links TRBV5-1 with TRBJ2-3; D might be TRBD1 (7 bases). The CDR3 runs to 15 residues. Germline V gene sequence: CDR1 SGHRS, CDR2 YFSETQ. Between the trimmed V and J ends, which lost 7 bases and 5 bases, there was a span of 20 bases. DNA of the CDR3: TGCGCCAGCCGAGGAGGGGGCCCTTGGGGAGATACGCAGTATTTT. Protein product: CASRGGGPWGDTQYF.

J is TRBJ2-3 and V is TRBV5-1; D possibly corresponds to TRBD2 (5 bases). Germline CDR1 reads SGHRS; CDR2 reads YFSETQ. This CDR3 contains 15 residues. V was trimmed by 4 bases and J by 6 bases, leaving 18 bases between them. Written as DNA, the CDR3 is TGCGCCAGCAGCCCGGGGAGCTACGGTGTGGATACGCAGTATTTT. It translates to CASSPGSYGVDTQYF.

The table lists this clone with a few counts. The chain combines TRBV7-8 with TRBJ1-2, with 7 bases fitting TRBD1. The ends lost 3 bases at V and 7 bases at J; junction bases unmatched: 5. The germline V gene has CDR1 SGHVS and CDR2 FQNEAQ. The length of the CDR3 is 13 residues. The DNA for the CDR3 is TGTGCCAGCAGCTTCGACAGGGACGGTGGCTACACCTTC. Encoded protein: CASSFDRDGGYTF.

The chain joins TRBV12-5 to TRBJ1-6, with 8 bases identical to TRBD1. The CDR3 totals 20 residues. With 9 bases clipped from V and 7 bases from J, the junction kept 26 bases outside the gene matches. Germline V lookup: CDR1 LGHNT, CDR2 FRNRAP. The CDR3 loop is CARLPRVIRQGSFGNSPLHF. CDR3 nucleotide sequence: TGTGCTAGATTACCTCGGGTGATACGACAGGGGAGCTTTGGGAATTCACCCCTCCACTTT.

The chain joins TRBV6-5 to TRBJ1-1, with TRBD1 matching over 8 bases. The CDR3 extends over 14 amino acids. With V trimmed by 6 bases and J by 0 bases, 3 bases remained unmatched. Per the germline V gene, CDR1 is MNHEY and CDR2 is SVGAGI. The CDR3, as DNA: TGTGCCAGCAGACGGACAGGGATGAACACTGAAGCTTTCTTT. As protein: CASRRTGMNTEAFF.

In this sample, this clone turned up a few times. This chain uses TRBV19 with TRBJ1-3; TRBD1 agrees at 7 bases. The CDR3 is 14 residues long. CDR1 and CDR2 (germline): LNHDA, SQIVND (reference sequence). The J segment lost 2 bases and the V segment lost 7 bases, leaving 5 bases of the junction unmatched. The CDR3 region has the DNA TGTGCCAGTACAACAGGGGTAACTGGAAACACCATATATTTT. Translated: CASTTGVTGNTIYF.

The V gene is TRBV4-1, the J gene TRBJ1-2; D possibly corresponds to TRBD1 (5 bases). Germline V gene sequence: CDR1 MGHRA, CDR2 YSYEKL. This CDR3 comprises 17 residues. The germline V and J ends were trimmed by 2 bases and 8 bases, with 24 bases remaining between them. Written as DNA, the CDR3 is TGCGCCAGCAGCCAAACCCTCCTCACTCAGGGCCAAGGGGGCTACACCTTC. Residues: CASSQTLLTQGQGGYTF.

This chain joins TRBV27 and TRBJ1-1; D may be TRBD1 (5 bases). The CDR3 has 13 amino acids. Germline V gene sequence: CDR1 MNHEY, CDR2 SMNVEV (reference sequence). V shed 7 bases and J shed 1 base, with 10 bases lying between them. The CDR3 here is CASTGLGNTEAFF. The CDR3 bases are TGTGCCAGCACGGGACTTGGGAACACTGAAGCTTTCTTT.

This CDR3 is CASSLISPDRRIFYEQYF. In DNA, the CDR3 is TGTGCCAGCAGCTTAATAAGTCCCGACAGGAGGATTTTCTACGAGCAGTACTTC. This chain joins TRBV7-9 and TRBJ2-7; tentative D call: TRBD1 (6 bases). In germline, CDR1 is SEHNR, CDR2 FQNEAQ (reference sequence). This CDR3 region has 18 residues. V was cut by 2 bases and J by 3 bases, with 23 bases left in between.

This chain joins TRBV19 and TRBJ2-2; TRBD2 matches at 11 bases. The germline V gene has CDR1 LNHDA and CDR2 SQIVND (reference sequence). Trimming at V came to 5 bases and at J to 6 bases, leaving 5 bases not matched to a gene. CDR3 length equals 15 residues. The DNA for the CDR3 is TGTGCCAGTAGTTTGTTAGCGGGGGGGCCCGGGGAGCTGTTTTTT. Its protein is CASSLLAGGPGELFF. Based on the CDR3 plus reference TRBV19 and TRBJ2-2, the full variable domain is DGGITQSPKYLFRKEGQNVTLSCEQNLNHDAMYWYRQDPGQGLRLIYYSQIVNDFQKGDIAEGYSVSREKKESFPLTVTSAQKNPTAFYLCASSLLAGGPGELFFGEGSRLTVL.

V is TRBV19 and J is TRBJ2-1, with TRBD2 identical over 11 bases. Germline CDR1 is LNHDA and CDR2 is SQIVND (reference sequence). The V segment lost 8 bases and the J segment 2 bases; nucleotides outside the gene matches: 8. The length of the CDR3 is 16 residues. The CDR3 protein is CASRQLAGATYNEQFF. The CDR3, as DNA: TGTGCCAGTCGTCAACTAGCGGGGGCCACCTACAATGAGCAGTTCTTC. The full variable domain, in which reference TRBV19 and TRBJ2-1 provide the parts outside the CDR3, is DGGITQSPKYLFRKEGQNVTLSCEQNLNHDAMYWYRQDPGQGLRLIYYSQIVNDFQKGDIAEGYSVSREKKESFPLTVTSAQKNPTAFYLCASRQLAGATYNEQFFGPGTRLTVL.

CDR3 in DNA: TGCGCCAGCAGCTTGGCTCCGGGGGAAAATTCACCCCTCCACTTT. It specifies CASSLAPGENSPLHF. This sequence joins TRBV5-1 and TRBJ1-6, with D maybe TRBD1 (5 bases). The CDR3 extends over 15 amino acids. Per germline, CDR1 SGHRS and CDR2 YFSETQ. Trimming removed 0 bases at V and 7 bases at J, with 11 bases between.

The sample holds a few counts of this clone. V and J are TRBV5-4 and TRBJ2-7, with D tentatively TRBD1 (6 bases). The germline V and J ends were trimmed by 3 bases and 5 bases, with 9 bases remaining between them. The CDR3 extends over 12 amino acids. Germline CDR1 and CDR2: SGHNT and YYREEE (reference sequence). In DNA, the CDR3 is TGTGCCAGCAGCTCAGGGGTTCACGAGCAGTACTTC. This encodes CASSSGVHEQYF.

The sample holds many counts of this clone. The gene calls are TRBV5-4 and TRBJ2-5; 8 nucleotides agree with TRBD2. The CDR3 is made up of 15 amino acids. Trimming took 0 bases from V and 7 from J; bases not matched to a gene: 8. Germline lookup yields CDR1 SGHNT and CDR2 YYREEE (reference sequence). The CDR3 loop is CASSLEAGGLRTQYF. In nucleotides, the CDR3 is TGTGCCAGCAGCTTGGAGGCGGGGGGCCTCCGGACCCAGTACTTC.

In the case of this clone: The sample carries other DNA sequences with the same CDR3. The genes are TRBV5-1 and TRBJ1-5; no clear D gene. This CDR3 is 15 amino acids long. CDR1 is SGHRS and CDR2 is YFSETQ in the germline V gene. The V end was cut by 0 bases, the J end by 0 bases, with 7 bases between. DNA of the CDR3: TGCGCCAGCAGCTTGGACAGTTATAGCAATCAGCCCCAGCATTTT. The encoded protein is CASSLDSYSNQPQHF.

This clone was counted a few times. The chain couples TRBV18 to TRBJ2-5, with TRBD1 matching 7 bases. V was pared by 1 base and J by 1 base, with 0 bases of the junction left unmatched. This CDR3 contains 14 residues. From germline, CDR1 is KGHSH and CDR2 LQKENI. The CDR3, as DNA: TGTGCCAGCTCACCACAGGGGGCCCAAGAGACCCAGTACTTC. It yields the protein CASSPQGAQETQYF.

This clone was detected a few times. The chain has TRBV7-9 and TRBJ1-5; 8 nucleotides match TRBD1. This CDR3 contains 15 residues. The ends lost 2 bases at V and 7 bases at J; junction bases unmatched: 7. Germline V gene lookup returns CDR1 SEHNR and CDR2 FQNEAQ (reference sequence). CDR3 sequence (DNA): TGTGCCAGCAGCTTACAGGGGGCCGAGGGGCAGCCCCAGCATTTT. Translated, it gives CASSLQGAEGQPQHF.

This clone turned up a few times. The CDR3 bases are TGTGCCAGCAGTCCTCGGACAGGGGGCACAGATACGCAGTATTTT. This encodes CASSPRTGGTDTQYF. The genes are TRBV25-1 and TRBJ2-3, with 9 bases lining up with TRBD1. V shed 5 bases and J 1 base; nucleotides not matched to a gene: 4. The CDR3 is 15 amino acids. Per the germline V gene, CDR1 is MGHDK and CDR2 is SYGVNS.

This clone was picked up a small number of times. This chain links TRBV7-9 with TRBJ1-4, with D tentatively TRBD1 (5 bases). Germline V lookup: CDR1 SEHNR, CDR2 FQNEAQ (reference sequence). The length of the CDR3 is 13 residues. The germline V and J ends were trimmed by 4 bases and 6 bases, with 9 bases remaining between them. CDR3 bases: TGTGCCAGCAGCTCCCGACAGTATGAAAAACTGTTTTTT. Translated, it gives CASSSRQYEKLFF.

V is TRBV6-5 and J is TRBJ2-5; tentatively, D is TRBD2 (5 bases). Trimming stripped 2 bases from V and 2 bases from J, with 6 bases between. The CDR3 loop spans 13 amino acids. Germline loops: CDR1 MNHEY, CDR2 SVGAGI. The CDR3 sequence is CASSYTGQETQYF. The DNA for the CDR3 is TGTGCCAGCAGTTACACGGGGCAAGAGACCCAGTACTTC.